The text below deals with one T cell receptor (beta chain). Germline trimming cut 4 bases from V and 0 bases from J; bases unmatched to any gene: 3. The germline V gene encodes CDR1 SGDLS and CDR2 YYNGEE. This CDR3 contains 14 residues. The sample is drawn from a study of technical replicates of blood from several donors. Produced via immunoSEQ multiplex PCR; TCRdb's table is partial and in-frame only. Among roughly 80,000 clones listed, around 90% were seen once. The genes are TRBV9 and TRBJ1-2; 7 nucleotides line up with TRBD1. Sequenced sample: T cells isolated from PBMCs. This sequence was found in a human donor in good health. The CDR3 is CASSLGQSNYGYTF. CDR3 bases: TGTGCCAGCAGCCTGGGACAGTCTAACTATGGCTACACCTTC.